Detailed here is one TCR beta chain. Its target is unknown. This CDR3 is built from 13 residues. Germline V gives CDR1 MNHEY, CDR2 SVGAGI. Trimming left V 6 bases short and J 3 bases short, with 9 bases between. Assay used: immunoSEQ multiplex PCR; TCRdb lists only in-frame clones, some missing. The data contain about 59,000 clones, over 70% of them singletons. The data are from a study of radiation and T cells in renal cell carcinoma. The time point is: baseline pretreatment blood. The sample's treatment: 15 Gy SBRT to primary tumor, nephrectomy 4 weeks later. Serial blood draws occurred at baseline and 2 and 4 weeks post-SBRT. Clear cell pathology was present in this patient's renal cell carcinoma. Study-level findings and limits: Top tumor clonotypes rose in blood 2 weeks post-radiation, then contracted.

The rearrangement uses TRBV6-5 and TRBJ1-5, with a weak D call TRBD1 (5 bases). Specimen: blood, collected from a patient whose treatment included radiotherapy and nephrectomy. This TCR derives from a man aged 55-75 years with renal cell carcinoma. Written as DNA, the CDR3 is TGTGCCAGCAGGCGACAGCCCAATCAGCCCCAGCATTTT. It specifies CASRRQPNQPQHF.